This T cell receptor (beta chain) came from a study of blood T cell repertoires in COVID-19 (dated by TCRdb to about 2020). About the study as a whole: The collaborator samples originated in the United States, Italy and Spain and spanned the acute and convalescent phases of COVID-19. The material from the prospective study consisted of cDNA or gDNA derived from T cells, B-cell-depleted T cells, or PBMCs. Subjects who had been exposed to COVID-19, were actively infected with it, or had recovered from it provided the deeply sampled blood TCRbeta repertoires that made up the dataset. The repertoires were released in a freely available public database intended as a resource for research on the immune response to SARS-CoV-2. The samples were drawn from the first 160 participants of the ongoing ImmuneRACE study and from 950 to 1,500 subjects provided by 6 global collaborators. The sample metadata nearly always contained a de-identified subject ID, COVID-19 status, age in years and sex. HLA class I and class II types, where available, came from metadata supplied by the sample provider rather than from assay-based typing.

TCRbeta CDR3 regions were amplified from genomic DNA by means of the immunoSEQ Assay, a bias-controlled multiplex PCR. Per the authors' processing: Within the assay, amplification of reference gene primers was used to estimate how many nucleated cells each sample contained. To quantify the absolute abundance of each unique TCRbeta CDR3 rearrangement, sequence reads were collapsed and filtered. For each sample, productive Simpson clonality was calculated as the square root of Simpson's diversity index over productive rearrangements. This immuneACCESS table, as held by TCRdb, lists in-frame sequences with V and J called but not all clones. Of the missing ones, under half trace to an unresolved V gene in checked studies; the others have no known cause. Clone size and the V and J calls come from that table; the DNA yielded D and trimming. The sample table shows around 260,000 clones, and about 91% are seen once. The top ten hold 2.6% of the sample.

What the authors observed across the whole study: The quantity of clinical and demographic metadata differed by source and by participant and was supplied without curation.

At one collaborating source in Seattle, patients were enrolled during active infection and were followed longitudinally through the course of disease. Each collaborating institution followed its own protocols to collect whole blood in K2EDTA tubes. For TCRbeta analysis, collaborator samples were shipped as frozen whole blood, as isolated PBMCs, or as DNA extracted from either sample type. This clone was observed a few times. The clone's antigen remains unknown. Within one base of it there is no much larger clone, and no base qualities were kept. The CDR1 and CDR2 encoded by the germline V gene (reference sequence) are LGHDT and YNNKEL. The CDR3 spans 14 residues, from the cysteine through the phenylalanine. Only the CDR3 part of the read is kept: 42 bases, read in frame from the first base. The germline V end is reduced by 3 bases and the J end by 9 bases; junction bases left unmatched: 7.

The receptor comes from a person under 35 with COVID-19, enrolled during active disease. The rearranged chain carries TRBV3-1 (or the pseudogene TRBV3-2) and TRBJ2-1; the central 8 bases match TRBD2. The sequencing sample was made of peripheral blood. The bases read TGTGCCAGCAGCCAGATAGCGGGGCAGGGTGAGCAGTTCTTC. It specifies CASSQIAGQGEQFF.